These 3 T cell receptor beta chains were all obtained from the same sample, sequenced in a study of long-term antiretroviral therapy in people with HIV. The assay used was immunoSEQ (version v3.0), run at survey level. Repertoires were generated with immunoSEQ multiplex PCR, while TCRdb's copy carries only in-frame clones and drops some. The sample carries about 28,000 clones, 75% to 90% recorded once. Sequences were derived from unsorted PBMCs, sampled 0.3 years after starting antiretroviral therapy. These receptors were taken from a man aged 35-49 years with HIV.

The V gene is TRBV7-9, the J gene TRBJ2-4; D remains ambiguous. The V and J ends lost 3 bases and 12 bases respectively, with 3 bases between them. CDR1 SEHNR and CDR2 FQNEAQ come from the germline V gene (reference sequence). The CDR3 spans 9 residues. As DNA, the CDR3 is TGTGCCAGCAGCTTTAGTCAGTACTTC. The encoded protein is CASSFSQYF.

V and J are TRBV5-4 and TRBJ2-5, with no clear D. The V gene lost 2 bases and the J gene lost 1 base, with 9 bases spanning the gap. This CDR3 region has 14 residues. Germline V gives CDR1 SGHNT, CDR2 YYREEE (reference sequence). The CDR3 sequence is CASSFASGQETQYF. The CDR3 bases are TGTGCCAGCAGCTTCGCTAGTGGCCAAGAGACCCAGTACTTC. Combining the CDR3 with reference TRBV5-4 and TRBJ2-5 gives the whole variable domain ETGVTQSPTHLIKTRGQQVTLRCSSQSGHNTVSWYQQALGQGPQFIFQYYREEENGRGNFPPRFSGLQFPNYSSELNVNALELDDSALYLCASSFASGQETQYFGPGTRLLVL.

CDR3 amino acids: CSVRPGQANNEQFF. DNA for the CDR3: TGCAGCGTTCGTCCGGGACAGGCAAACAATGAGCAGTTCTTC. The chain links TRBV29-1 to TRBJ2-1; the match to TRBD1 covers 8 bases. The CDR3 length is 14 residues. The ends lost 5 bases at V and 5 bases at J; junction bases unmatched: 8. Germline V lookup: CDR1 SQVTM, CDR2 ANQGSEA.